These 5 T cell receptor beta chains share one sample of origin, sequenced in a study of beta chain features in type 1 diabetes. cDNA synthesis used the whole RNA isolate, giving expressed TCRB sequences. Clones were sequenced by immunoSEQ multiplex PCR, and TCRdb holds only the in-frame ones, with some missing. The sample holds under 500,000 clones, roughly 31% seen once. The sample comprised naive CD4+ T cells from blood. These receptors all come from a man aged 18 to 30 in good health.

The V call is TRBV4-2, the J call TRBJ2-7; no definite D call. CDR1 is LGHNA, CDR2 YNFKEQ, per germline. CDR3 size: 13 residues. V lost 0 bases, J lost 3 bases, and 6 bases lay in between. The CDR3 protein is CASSQEKIYEQYF. The CDR3, as DNA: TGTGCCAGCAGCCAAGAAAAGATCTACGAGCAGTACTTC.

This clone was recorded a few times. The chain joins TRBV4-2 to TRBJ2-3, with 9 positions matching TRBD2. Germline CDR1 LGHNA, CDR2 YNFKEQ. V dropped 2 bases and J dropped 3; count of bases not matched to a gene: 15. This CDR3 has 19 amino acids. CDR3 coding DNA: TGTGCCAGCAGCCAACGAGCTTGGCGGGAGGGCTCTTGGACAGATACGCAGTATTTT. Translation: CASSQRAWREGSWTDTQYF.

This clone was found a few times. This chain connects TRBV7-2 to TRBJ2-7; D gene ambiguous. The CDR3 has 13 amino acids. The germline V gene has CDR1 SGHTA and CDR2 FQGNSA. V shed 3 bases and J shed 4 bases, with 10 bases lying between them. In DNA, the CDR3 is TGTGCCAGCAGCTTCATTCAGGAGTACGAGCAGTACTTC. This translates into CASSFIQEYEQYF.

This clone was detected once. The rearrangement uses TRBV9 and TRBJ2-3, with 9 bases that match TRBD2. Trimming removed 0 bases from V and 4 bases from J; junction bases left unmatched: 9. Germline V gene sequence: CDR1 SGDLS, CDR2 YYNGEE. The CDR3 spans 17 residues. Here the CDR3 DNA reads TGTGCCAGCAGCGTAGCTGGCGCGGGAGGGCGTCCAGATACGCAGTATTTT. This encodes CASSVAGAGGRPDTQYF.

This clone turned up a few times. The J gene is TRBJ1-4, the V gene TRBV12-5; possibly TRBD1 for D (5 bases). The V gene's germline CDR1 is LGHNT and CDR2 FRNRAP. V was shortened by 3 bases and J by 6 bases, with 8 bases between the two germline ends. The CDR3 runs to 13 residues. Here the CDR3 DNA reads TGTGCTAGTGGTTTCAGGGTAGATGAAAAACTGTTTTTT. Translation gives CASGFRVDEKLFF.